The rows below give T cell receptor beta chains drawn from one sample of a study of blood T cell repertoires in COVID-19. Clones were sequenced by immunoSEQ multiplex PCR, and TCRdb holds only the in-frame ones, with some missing. The table records roughly 30,000 clones, roughly 80% of them present only once. What was sequenced was peripheral blood. The receptors originated from a woman between 55 and 75 years old with acute or convalescent COVID-19. CDR3s include the opening cysteine and the closing phenylalanine or tryptophan. Fields, in order: V gene, J gene, clone size, D gene, CDR3 protein, CDR3 DNA. A D gene is named only where the DNA matches it firmly. Where a row states a size, it is once, few, many or the class of an expanded clone; other rows omit it.

TRBV5-1	TRBJ1-2	-	TRBD1	CASSWTGQSNYGYTF	TGCGCCAGCAGCTGGACGGGACAGTCTAACTATGGCTACACCTTC
TRBV2	TRBJ2-7	-	TRBD1	CASNRGQSWEQYF	TGTGCCAGCAACCGGGGACAGAGTTGGGAGCAGTACTTC
TRBV29-1	TRBJ1-5	-	-	CSAGGRNQPQHF	TGCAGCGCTGGGGGCAGGAATCAGCCCCAGCATTTT
TRBV10-1	TRBJ1-3	once	-	CASSHHGSGNTIYF	TGCGCCAGCAGTCACCACGGCTCTGGAAACACCATATATTTT
TRBV5-1	TRBJ2-7	few	TRBD1	CASRGTETYEQYF	TGCGCCAGCAGAGGGACAGAGACCTACGAGCAGTACTTC
TRBV5-4	TRBJ2-1	-	TRBD1	CASRSQGQTPEAFF	TGTGCCAGCAGATCACAGGGACAGACACCCGAGGCGTTCTTC
TRBV6-5	TRBJ1-2	once	TRBD1	CASSYMGRGLDGYTF	TGTGCCAGCAGTTACATGGGCAGGGGGCTTGATGGCTACACCTTC
TRBV5-1	TRBJ2-3	-	TRBD1	CASSPGTGTDTQYF	TGCGCCAGCAGCCCGGGGACAGGGACAGATACGCAGTATTTT
TRBV27	TRBJ2-7	-	TRBD1	CASRGRDRGQEQYF	TGTGCCAGCAGGGGTCGGGACAGGGGTCAAGAGCAGTACTTC
TRBV6-5	TRBJ1-1	-	-	CASSRRATRNTEAFF	TGTGCCAGCAGTCGTAGGGCCACTAGGAACACTGAAGCTTTCTTT
TRBV5-1	TRBJ1-2	-	-	CASAVQGKGGYGYTF	TGCGCCAGTGCCGTACAGGGAAAAGGGGGCTATGGCTACACCTTC
TRBV28	TRBJ2-7	once	-	CASNQQGYEQYF	TGTGCCAGCAATCAACAGGGATACGAGCAGTACTTC
TRBV24-1	TRBJ2-7	-	-	CATSEAGSYEQYF	TGTGCCACCAGTGAGGCAGGGTCCTACGAGCAGTACTTC
TRBV20-1	TRBJ2-5	-	TRBD2	CSASGVGGVQETQYF	TGCAGTGCTAGTGGTGTCGGGGGGGTCCAGGAGACCCAGTACTTC
TRBV3-1/TRBV3-2	TRBJ1-3	-	TRBD1	CASSQPQAGQLSPWPGNTIYF	TGTGCCAGCAGCCAACCCCAGGCGGGACAGCTTTCCCCATGGCCTGGAAACACCATATATTTT
TRBV15	TRBJ1-4	-	-	CATSRDSATNEKLFF	TGTGCCACCAGCAGGGACAGTGCAACTAATGAAAAACTGTTTTTT
TRBV9	TRBJ2-1	-	TRBD2	CASSAGTRDREQFF	TGTGCCAGCAGCGCCGGGACTAGGGATAGAGAGCAGTTCTTC
TRBV7-3	TRBJ1-6	-	-	CASSLSGGGNSPLHF	TGTGCCAGCAGCTTAAGCGGGGGAGGGAATTCACCCCTCCACTTT
TRBV6-2/TRBV6-3	TRBJ2-2	-	TRBD1	CASRYSTGGTGELFF	TGTGCCAGCAGATACTCGACAGGGGGCACCGGGGAGCTGTTTTTT
TRBV5-1	TRBJ2-1	-	-	CASKFPVQDEQFF	TGCGCCAGCAAGTTTCCTGTACAGGATGAGCAGTTCTTC
TRBV20-1	TRBJ2-1	-	-	CSASTGNSYNEQFF	TGCAGTGCTAGTACGGGGAACTCCTACAATGAGCAGTTCTTC
TRBV2	TRBJ2-7	-	TRBD1	CASRRDRTHEQYF	TGTGCCAGCAGGAGGGACAGGACGCACGAGCAGTACTTC
TRBV6-1	TRBJ2-5	-	TRBD2	CASSGALAGGIKGETQYF	TGTGCCAGCAGTGGGGCCCTAGCGGGGGGGATAAAGGGGGAGACCCAGTACTTC
TRBV5-4	TRBJ2-7	-	TRBD2	CASSPPGRGYEQYF	TGTGCCAGCAGCCCCCCCGGGAGGGGATACGAGCAGTACTTC
TRBV5-6	TRBJ2-7	few	TRBD2	CASSLSGRENYEQYF	TGTGCCAGCAGCTTATCCGGGAGGGAGAACTACGAGCAGTACTTC
TRBV30	TRBJ1-4	-	TRBD1	CAWSPQGGKLFF	TGTGCCTGGAGTCCTCAGGGGGGAAAACTGTTTTTT
TRBV12-3/TRBV12-4	TRBJ2-2	-	-	CASSFRDTGELFF	TGTGCCAGCAGTTTCCGGGACACCGGGGAGCTGTTTTTT